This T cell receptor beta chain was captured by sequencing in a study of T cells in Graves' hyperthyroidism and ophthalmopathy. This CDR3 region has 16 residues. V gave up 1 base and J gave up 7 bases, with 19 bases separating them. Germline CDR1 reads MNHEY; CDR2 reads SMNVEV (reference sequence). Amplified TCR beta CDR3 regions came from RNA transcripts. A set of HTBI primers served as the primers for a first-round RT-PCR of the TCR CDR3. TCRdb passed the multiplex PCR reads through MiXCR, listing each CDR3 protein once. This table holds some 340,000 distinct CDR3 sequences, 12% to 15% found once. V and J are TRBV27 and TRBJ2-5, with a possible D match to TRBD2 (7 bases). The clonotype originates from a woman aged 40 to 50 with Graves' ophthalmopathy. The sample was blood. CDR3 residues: CASSLWGGGGRVTQYF. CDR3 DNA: TGTGCCAGCAGTTTATGGGGAGGGGGAGGCAGAGTGACCCAGTACTTC.